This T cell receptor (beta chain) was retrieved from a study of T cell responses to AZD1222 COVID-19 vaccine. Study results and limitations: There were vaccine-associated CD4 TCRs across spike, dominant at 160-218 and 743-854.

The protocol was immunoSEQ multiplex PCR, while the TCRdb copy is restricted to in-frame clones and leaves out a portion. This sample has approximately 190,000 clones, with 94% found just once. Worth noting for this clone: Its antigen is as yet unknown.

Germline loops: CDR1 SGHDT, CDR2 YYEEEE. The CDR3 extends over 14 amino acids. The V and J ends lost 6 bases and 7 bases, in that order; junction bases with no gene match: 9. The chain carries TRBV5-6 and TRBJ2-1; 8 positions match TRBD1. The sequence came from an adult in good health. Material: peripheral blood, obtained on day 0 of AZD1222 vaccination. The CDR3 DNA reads TGTGCCAGCACGGGACAGGACCATTTAAATGAGCAGTTCTTC. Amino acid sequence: CASTGQDHLNEQFF.